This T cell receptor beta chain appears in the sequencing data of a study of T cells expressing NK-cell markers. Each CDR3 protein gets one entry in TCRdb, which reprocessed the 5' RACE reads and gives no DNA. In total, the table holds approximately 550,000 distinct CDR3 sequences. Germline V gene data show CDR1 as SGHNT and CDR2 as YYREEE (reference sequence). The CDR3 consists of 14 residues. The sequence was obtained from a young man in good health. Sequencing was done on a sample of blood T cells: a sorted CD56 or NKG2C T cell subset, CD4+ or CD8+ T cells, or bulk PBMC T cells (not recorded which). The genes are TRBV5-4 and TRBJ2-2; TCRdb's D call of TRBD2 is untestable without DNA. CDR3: CASSSGGVTGELFF.